Each of the 10 T cell receptor beta chains below was sequenced from the same sample in a study of OX40 agonist ivuxolimab in advanced cancers. Clones were sequenced by immunoSEQ multiplex PCR, and TCRdb holds only the in-frame ones, with some missing. Of about 70,000 clones listed, roughly 80% are singletons. The sequencing used CD4+ or CD8+ T cells sorted from blood, collected in a trial of the OX40 agonist ivuxolimab. The receptors originated from an adult with an advanced solid tumor such as melanoma, head and neck, liver or kidney cancer.

The rearrangement links TRBV9 to TRBJ1-1; D gene uncertain. The CDR3 has 17 amino acids. In germline, CDR1 is SGDLS, CDR2 YYNGEE. Trimming removed 1 base from V and 0 bases from J, with 16 bases in between. CDR3 nucleotide sequence: TGTGCCAGCAGCGTACGTTTGCTGGGAGCCATGAACACTGAAGCTTTCTTT. This sequence encodes CASSVRLLGAMNTEAFF.

This clone turned up a few times. The chain couples TRBV5-1 to TRBJ2-1; D is perhaps TRBD1 (6 bases). Germline V gives CDR1 SGHRS, CDR2 YFSETQ. The CDR3 is 13 residues long. V lost 4 bases and J lost 5, with 10 bases in between. CDR3 sequence: CASSPRGHNEQFF. In nucleotides, the CDR3 is TGCGCCAGCAGCCCCAGGGGACACAATGAGCAGTTCTTC.

Here the CDR3 DNA reads TGTGCCAGCTCACCACCTCTGGCGGGGGGGTATGAGCAGTTCTTC. Protein product: CASSPPLAGGYEQFF. This chain joins TRBV18 and TRBJ2-1; TRBD2 matches 9 bases. This CDR3 spans 15 amino acids. From germline, CDR1 is KGHSH and CDR2 LQKENI. The junction had 5 bases not matched to a gene; V was cut back by 0 bases and J by 8 bases.

The V call is TRBV4-2, the J call TRBJ2-1; 10 bases map to TRBD2. From germline, CDR1 is LGHNA and CDR2 YNFKEQ. The CDR3 sequence is 15 residues long. The V gene end was trimmed by 3 bases and the J gene end by 7 bases; junction bases not matched to a gene: 6. CDR3 coding DNA: TGTGCCAGCAGCCAGTCTAGCGGGGGCTGGAATGAGCAGTTCTTC. This gives the protein CASSQSSGGWNEQFF.

The rearrangement joins TRBV6-6 to TRBJ2-2; no firm D call. Germline V CDR1 and CDR2: MNHNY, SVGAGI (reference sequence). This CDR3 has 13 residues. The V gene lost 0 bases and the J gene lost 5 bases, with 4 bases spanning the gap. Written as DNA, the CDR3 is TGTGCCAGCAGTTACTCGATGACCGGGGAGCTGTTTTTT. This sequence encodes CASSYSMTGELFF.

The chain couples TRBV11-2 to TRBJ2-4, with 7 bases matching TRBD1. The CDR3 is made up of 15 amino acids. The J segment lost 3 bases and the V segment lost 0 bases, leaving 2 bases of the junction unmatched. Germline V gives CDR1 SGHAT, CDR2 FQNNGV. For the CDR3, the DNA is TGTGCCAGCAGCTTAGATAGGGACAGCAAAAACATTCAGTACTTC. This codes for CASSLDRDSKNIQYF.

V and J are TRBV19 and TRBJ2-1; 7 bases line up with TRBD2. CDR1 is LNHDA, CDR2 SQIVND, per germline (reference sequence). The CDR3 consists of 15 residues. With 3 bases clipped from V and 4 bases from J, the junction kept 6 bases outside the gene matches. The CDR3: CASSMGRGQYNEQFF. The CDR3 nucleotides are TGTGCCAGTAGTATGGGGAGGGGCCAGTACAATGAGCAGTTCTTC. The full variable domain, its missing parts supplied by reference TRBV19 and TRBJ2-1, is DGGITQSPKYLFRKEGQNVTLSCEQNLNHDAMYWYRQDPGQGLRLIYYSQIVNDFQKGDIAEGYSVSREKKESFPLTVTSAQKNPTAFYLCASSMGRGQYNEQFFGPGTRLTVL.

The chain couples TRBV7-2 to TRBJ2-7, with 7 bases identical to TRBD2. Losses at the gene ends were 1 base for V and 2 bases for J; bases not matched to a gene: 2. Germline CDR1 and CDR2: SGHTA and FQGNSA. The CDR3 covers 14 residues. CDR3 sequence reads: CASSLEGLAYEQYF. Here the CDR3 DNA reads TGTGCCAGCAGCTTAGAAGGACTAGCCTACGAGCAGTACTTC. Filled out from reference TRBV7-2 and TRBJ2-7, the complete variable domain reads GAGVSQSPSNKVTEKGKDVELRCDPISGHTALYWYRQSLGQGLEFLIYFQGNSAPDKSGLPSDRFSAERTGGSVSTLTIQRTQQEDSAVYLCASSLEGLAYEQYFGPGTRLTVT.

J is TRBJ2-5 and V is TRBV18; possibly TRBD2 for D (6 bases). V was clipped by 8 bases and J by 2 bases, with 9 bases between them. The germline CDR1 and CDR2 sequences are KGHSH and LQKENI. The CDR3 is 12 amino acids. CDR3 DNA: TGTGCCAGCGGACGGGGGCAAGAGACCCAGTACTTC. It codes for CASGRGQETQYF.

The chain joins TRBV10-2 to TRBJ2-7; 7 positions agree with TRBD1. The CDR3 runs to 13 residues. The germline V gene has CDR1 WSHSY and CDR2 SAAADI. V gave up 7 bases and J gave up 3 bases; unmatched junction bases: 6. DNA of the CDR3: TGCGCCAGCATACGGGACAGTATCTACGAGCAGTACTTC. This codes for CASIRDSIYEQYF.